Each of the 13 T cell receptor beta chains below was sequenced from the same sample in a study of T cell changes during pregnancy in multiple sclerosis. TCRdb's copy holds only in-frame clones and misses some; the assay was immunoSEQ multiplex PCR. The sample has 60,000 or so clones; over 90% are singletons. The source was peripheral blood, collected in the first trimester of pregnancy. Receptor source: a female donor with multiple sclerosis, enrolled in a pregnancy study.

The chain recombines TRBV6-4 with TRBJ1-5, with no clear D. V was cut by 5 bases and J by 0 bases, with 5 bases left in between. The CDR3 runs to 13 residues. Per the germline V gene, CDR1 is MRHNA and CDR2 is SNTAGT. As DNA, the CDR3 is TGTGCCAGCAGTCCCGGTAGCAATCAGCCCCAGCATTTT. This gives the protein CASSPGSNQPQHF.

The chain carries TRBV7-6 and TRBJ1-5, with TRBD1 matching 7 bases. Germline V gene data show CDR1 as SGHVS and CDR2 as FNYEAQ. Germline trimming cut 5 bases from V and 3 bases from J; bases unmatched to any gene: 4. This CDR3 is 14 amino acids long. The DNA for the CDR3 is TGTGCCAGCAGCCTGACAGGGAACAATCAGCCCCAGCATTTT. Translating gives CASSLTGNNQPQHF.

The chain carries TRBV29-1 and TRBJ1-5; 9 bases match TRBD1. This CDR3 has 15 amino acids. CDR1 is SQVTM, CDR2 ANQGSEA, per germline. V lost 6 bases and J lost 7; bases outside the gene matches: 13. The CDR3 region is CSVQPAQGAGQPQHF. The CDR3 DNA sequence: TGCAGCGTCCAACCCGCACAGGGGGCAGGACAGCCCCAGCATTTT. The whole variable domain, filled in from reference TRBV29-1 and TRBJ1-5, reads SAVISQKPSRDICQRGTSLTIQCQVDSQVTMMFWYRQQPGQSLTLIATANQGSEATYESGFVIDKFPISRPNLTFSTLTVSNMSPEDSSIYLCSVQPAQGAGQPQHFGDGTRLSIL.

V is TRBV21-1 and J is TRBJ1-2; the D call in the table, TRBD1, was not verified against the DNA. TRBV21-1 counts as a pseudogene. This CDR3 has 15 residues. The CDR3 DNA is TGTGCCAGCAGCGTTAGTGGACAGGGTAACTATGGCTACACCTTC. This translates into CASSVSGQGNYGYTF.

The chain joins TRBV7-9 to TRBJ1-2; D is possibly TRBD1 (5 bases). CDR3 length: 13 residues. The germline V gene has CDR1 SEHNR and CDR2 FQNEAQ (reference sequence). Deletions cut 1 base from V and 3 bases from J, with 6 bases between. The CDR3 DNA sequence: TGTGCCAGCAGCTTAGGACAGTACTATGGCTACACCTTC. This gives the protein CASSLGQYYGYTF.

This chain joins TRBV7-2 and TRBJ2-7; TRBD1 is a possible D gene (7 bases). V was shortened by 1 base and J by 4 bases, with 14 bases between the two germline ends. The germline gives CDR1 SGHTA, CDR2 FQGNSA. CDR3 length: 15 residues. The CDR3 loop reads CASSLEWGDSYEQYF. The CDR3, as DNA: TGTGCCAGCAGCTTAGAATGGGGGGACAGTTACGAGCAGTACTTC.

The J gene is TRBJ2-7, the V gene TRBV7-3, with D perhaps TRBD1 (6 bases). Germline lookup yields CDR1 SGHTA and CDR2 FQGTGA. The germline V and J ends were trimmed by 0 bases and 2 bases, with 11 bases remaining between them. CDR3 length equals 15 residues. The DNA of the CDR3 is TGTGCCAGCAGCTTAACCGGGACAACAACCTACGAGCAGTACTTC. Translating it yields CASSLTGTTTYEQYF.

Here the CDR3 reads CASSRTSGGYEQYF. CDR3 nucleotide sequence: TGTGCCAGCAGTAGGACTAGCGGGGGCTACGAGCAGTACTTC. This chain links TRBV6-6 with TRBJ2-7, with 13 bases that match TRBD2. Germline values: CDR1 MNHNY, CDR2 SVGAGI (reference sequence). V gave up 5 bases and J gave up 3 bases; unmatched junction bases: 1. There are 14 residues in the CDR3.

The genes are TRBV19 and TRBJ2-3; 8 bases match TRBD1. V shed 3 bases, J shed 2 bases, and the junction held 4 bases outside the gene matches. CDR1 is LNHDA and CDR2 is SQIVND in the germline V gene (reference sequence). This CDR3 is 15 amino acids long. The CDR3 sequence is CASSIGTGITDTQYF. DNA for the CDR3: TGTGCCAGTAGTATCGGGACAGGAATCACAGATACGCAGTATTTT.

The V gene is TRBV9, the J gene TRBJ2-1, with 9 positions matching TRBD2. This CDR3 is 19 amino acids long. J was trimmed by 2 bases and V by 0 bases; bases with no gene match: 12. CDR1 and CDR2 (germline): SGDLS, YYNGEE. The CDR3: CASSVEDSGGRGTYNEQFF. In DNA, the CDR3 is TGTGCCAGCAGCGTAGAGGATAGCGGGGGCCGTGGGACCTACAATGAGCAGTTCTTC.

The chain joins TRBV27 to TRBJ2-7; maybe TRBD1 (5 bases). V gave up 1 base and J gave up 0 bases, with 7 bases separating them. CDR3 length equals 14 residues. Looked up from germline, CDR1 is MNHEY and CDR2 is SMNVEV (reference sequence). The CDR3 spells CASSLFGASYEQYF. In nucleotides, the CDR3 is TGTGCCAGCAGTTTATTTGGGGCCTCCTACGAGCAGTACTTC.

The chain uses TRBV7-2 and TRBJ1-5; no clear D gene. The CDR3 is 13 amino acids. V lost 5 bases and J 6 bases, leaving 11 bases between the germline ends. Germline-derived CDR1 and CDR2 are SGHTA and FQGNSA. The CDR3, as DNA: TGTGCCAGCAGCCCTGGCCGCGGTCAGCCCCAGCATTTT. This codes for CASSPGRGQPQHF.

The gene calls are TRBV10-3 and TRBJ2-1; a possible D gene is TRBD2 (6 bases). The V gene's germline CDR1 is ENHRY and CDR2 SYGVKD. Between the trimmed V and J ends, which lost 5 bases and 7 bases, there was a span of 18 bases. The CDR3 totals 15 residues. CDR3 nucleotides: TGTGCCATCAGTAAAGCAATCTTCAGCGGGAATGAGCAGTTCTTC. Translating gives CAISKAIFSGNEQFF.